The TCR beta chain described here comes from a study of immune evolution from preneoplasia to lung adenocarcinoma. Data came from immunoSEQ multiplex PCR; TCRdb stores just in-frame clones and leaves some out. The sample records about 26,000 clones, just under 75% being singletons. The clonotype comes from a person in their 60s with invasive lung adenocarcinoma. Some clones in this sample may be carry-over from other donors' samples. Source material: FFPE invasive lung adenocarcinoma tissue.

The CDR3 loop is CASSPYRTGGFDEQFF. The CDR3 DNA sequence: TGTGCCAGCTCACCCTATAGGACAGGGGGCTTCGATGAGCAGTTCTTC. The chain has TRBV18 and TRBJ2-1; the match to TRBD1 covers 11 bases. V shed 3 bases and J 8 bases; nucleotides not matched to a gene: 9. Germline V gene lookup returns CDR1 KGHSH and CDR2 LQKENI. CDR3 size: 16 residues. The full variable domain, rest sourced from reference TRBV18 and TRBJ2-1, is NAGVMQNPRHLVRRRGQEARLRCSPMKGHSHVYWYRQLPEEGLKFMVYLQKENIIDESGMPKERFSAEFPKEGPSILRIQQVVRGDSAAYFCASSPYRTGGFDEQFFGPGTRLTVL.